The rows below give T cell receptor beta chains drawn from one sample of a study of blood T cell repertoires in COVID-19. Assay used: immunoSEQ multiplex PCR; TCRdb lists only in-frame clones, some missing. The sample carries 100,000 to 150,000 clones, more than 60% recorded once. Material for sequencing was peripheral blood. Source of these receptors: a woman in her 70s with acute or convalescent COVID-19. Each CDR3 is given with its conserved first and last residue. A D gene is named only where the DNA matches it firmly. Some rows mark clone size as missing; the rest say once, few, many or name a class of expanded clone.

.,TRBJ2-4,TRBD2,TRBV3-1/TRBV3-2,CASSLYVWTSGAKNIQYF,TGTGCCAGCAGCCTCTATGTATGGACTAGCGGGGCCAAAAACATTCAGTACTTC
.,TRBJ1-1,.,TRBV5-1,CASGPGSLNTEAFF,TGCGCCAGCGGTCCAGGGTCACTGAACACTGAAGCTTTCTTT
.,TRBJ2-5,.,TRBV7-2,CASSLRGGETQYF,TGTGCCAGCAGCCTCCGGGGAGGAGAGACCCAGTACTTC
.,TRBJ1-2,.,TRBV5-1,CASSSQDGTQYGYTF,TGCGCCAGCAGCTCACAAGACGGGACTCAATATGGCTACACCTTC
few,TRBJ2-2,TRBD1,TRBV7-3,CASSLLGQGTGELFF,TGTGCCAGCAGCTTATTAGGACAGGGCACCGGGGAGCTGTTTTTT
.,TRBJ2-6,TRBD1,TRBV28,CASSPRGQGPGRGANVLTF,TGTGCCAGCAGTCCCCGCGGACAGGGACCGGGAAGAGGGGCCAACGTCCTGACTTTC
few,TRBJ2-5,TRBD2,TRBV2,CASRGLTSGHF,TGTGCCAGCAGGGGCCTGACTAGCGGGCACTTC
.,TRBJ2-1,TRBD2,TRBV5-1,CASSVGRTDNEQFF,TGCGCCAGCAGCGTCGGGAGGACTGACAATGAGCAGTTCTTC
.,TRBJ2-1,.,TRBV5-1,CASSLVGEVYNEQFF,TGCGCCAGCAGCTTGGTAGGGGAAGTCTACAATGAGCAGTTCTTC
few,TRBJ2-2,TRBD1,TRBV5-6,CASSYRQGVGTGELFF,TGTGCCAGCAGCTATAGACAGGGCGTCGGCACCGGGGAGCTGTTTTTT
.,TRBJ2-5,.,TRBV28,CASSRVEGWETQYF,TGTGCCAGCAGTCGGGTCGAAGGATGGGAGACCCAGTACTTC
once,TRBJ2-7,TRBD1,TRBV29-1,CSVEDPPGQGAYEQYF,TGCAGCGTTGAAGATCCCCCCGGACAGGGGGCCTACGAGCAGTACTTC
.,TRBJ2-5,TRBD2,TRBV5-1,CASSLRLAGDGETQYF,TGCGCCAGCAGCTTGCGGCTAGCGGGAGATGGGGAGACCCAGTACTTC
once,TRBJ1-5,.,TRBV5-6,CASSLRDGQPQHF,TGTGCCAGCAGCTTACGGGATGGTCAGCCCCAGCATTTT
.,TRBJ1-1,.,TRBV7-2,CASSSFQGLTEAFF,TGTGCCAGCAGCTCTTTCCAGGGTCTCACTGAAGCTTTCTTT
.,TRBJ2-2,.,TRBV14,CASSQYRQFTGELFF,TGTGCCAGCAGCCAGTACCGACAGTTCACCGGGGAGCTGTTTTTT
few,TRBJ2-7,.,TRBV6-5,CASRRTVYEQYF,TGTGCCAGCAGGAGGACAGTCTACGAGCAGTACTTC
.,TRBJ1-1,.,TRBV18,CASSASGDTEAFF,TGTGCCAGCTCAGCCTCGGGAGACACTGAAGCTTTCTTT
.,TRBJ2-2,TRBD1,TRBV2,CASSEESGGGGTGELFF,TGTGCCAGCAGTGAAGAATCAGGGGGCGGAGGCACCGGGGAGCTGTTTTTT
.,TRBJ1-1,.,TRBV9,CASSSPTGGAFF,TGTGCCAGCAGCTCACCCACGGGAGGAGCTTTCTTT
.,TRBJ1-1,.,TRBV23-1,CASSQTNGPGTEAFF,TGCGCCAGCAGTCAAACGAATGGGCCCGGCACTGAAGCTTTCTTT
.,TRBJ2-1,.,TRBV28,CASSLIGLSEVTIEQFF,TGTGCCAGCAGTCTTATCGGGCTTAGCGAGGTCACAATCGAGCAGTTCTTC
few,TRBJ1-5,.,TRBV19,CASSRPNQPQHF,TGTGCCAGTAGTCGTCCCAATCAGCCCCAGCATTTT
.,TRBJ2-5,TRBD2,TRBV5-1,CASSLAPRSGSPFGHQETQYF,TGCGCCAGCAGCTTGGCCCCCCGGAGCGGGAGTCCCTTTGGCCACCAAGAGACCCAGTACTTC
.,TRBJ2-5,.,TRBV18,CASSRDPPGRETQYF,TGTGCCAGCTCACGGGATCCCCCAGGGCGAGAGACCCAGTACTTC
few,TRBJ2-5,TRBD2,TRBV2,CASHWAGGQETQYF,TGTGCCAGCCACTGGGCGGGGGGCCAGGAGACCCAGTACTTC
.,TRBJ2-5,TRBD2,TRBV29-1,CSVGFSGSSETQYF,TGCAGCGTTGGTTTTAGCGGGAGTTCTGAGACCCAGTACTTC
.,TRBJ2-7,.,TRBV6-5,CASSYSAGSEQYF,TGTGCCAGCAGTTACAGCGCGGGAAGCGAGCAGTACTTC
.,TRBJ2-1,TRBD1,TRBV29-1,CSAPGTEYNEQFF,TGCAGCGCCCCCGGGACAGAGTACAATGAGCAGTTCTTC
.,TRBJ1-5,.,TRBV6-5,CASSSSGGGGNQPQHF,TGTGCCAGCAGTTCTAGCGGGGGGGGTGGCAATCAGCCCCAGCATTTT
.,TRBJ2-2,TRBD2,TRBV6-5,CASTKGGDTGELFF,TGTGCCAGCACCAAGGGAGGGGACACCGGGGAGCTGTTTTTT
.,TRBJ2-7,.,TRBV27,CASSSSKSPEQYF,TGTGCCAGCAGTTCTTCTAAGAGTCCCGAGCAGTACTTC
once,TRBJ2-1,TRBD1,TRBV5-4,CASSQQGAISNEQFF,TGTGCCAGCAGCCAGCAGGGGGCGATTTCCAATGAGCAGTTCTTC
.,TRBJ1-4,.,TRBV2,CASSSKGWSEKLFF,TGTGCCAGCAGTTCCAAAGGCTGGAGTGAAAAACTGTTTTTT
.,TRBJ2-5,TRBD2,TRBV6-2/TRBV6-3,CASSYHIAGRETQYF,TGTGCCAGCAGTTACCATATAGCGGGGAGAGAGACCCAGTACTTC
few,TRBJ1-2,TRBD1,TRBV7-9,CASSFPGQGTYGYTF,TGTGCCAGCAGCTTCCCGGGACAGGGGACCTATGGCTACACCTTC
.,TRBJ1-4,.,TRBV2,CASSPQGVGEKLFF,TGTGCCAGCAGTCCACAGGGAGTGGGTGAAAAACTGTTTTTT